The entry below gives a single T cell receptor beta chain sequence along with its context. Antigen: not known. The data stem from a study of T cells in localized non-small cell lung cancer. Sequencing used immunoSEQ multiplex PCR; TCRdb keeps in-frame clones, though not all of them. The repertoire has 20,000 to 25,000 clones, about 90% of them found once; the top ten carry more than 6%. Whole-study findings and limits: Uninvolved adjacent lung had more T cell clonality than any other tissue, topping tumor. Only one tumor region went through sequencing, so heterogeneity may still be there. Adjacent lung had a median approximately 57 of the 100 largest tumor clones.

Sequenced material: peripheral blood, taken before any cancer treatment. The source of this sequence is a male donor at least 60 years old with stage I squamous cell lung carcinoma.

CDR3: CASSSTAWAEQYF. The CDR3 bases are TGTGCCAGTAGCAGCACAGCCTGGGCCGAGCAGTACTTC. The chain has TRBV6-1 and TRBJ2-7, with no clear D. The CDR3 covers 13 residues. Germline V gene sequence: CDR1 MNHNS, CDR2 SASEGT. V lost 9 bases and J lost 6, with 18 bases in between.